This TCR beta chain was identified during a study of identical twins. Study results and limitations: Insertion counts were lower in abundant cord blood beta clonotypes, a trend that memory repertoires did not show. Weaker excess sharing between twins was seen in beta out-of-frame sequences.

All donors were healthy Caucasians. TCRdb fed the 5' RACE reads into MiXCR, producing one record per CDR3 protein. The profile covers 550,000 to 700,000 distinct CDR3 sequences, with more than 9% appearing a single time and around 3% taken by the ten largest. This clonotype was recorded many times. No antigen is known for it. The CDR3 covers 14 residues. Germline CDR1 reads SQVTM; CDR2 reads ANQGSEA. V lost 7 bases and J 1 base, leaving 15 bases between the germline ends. The data were also submitted as part of a second study, on yellow fever vaccine responses in identical twins. In that study: Twins' vaccine T cell responses were reported to seem partly convergent and partly personalized.

The specimen sequenced was PBMCs. The clonotype was recovered from a woman aged 18-29 years in good health. The rearrangement uses TRBV29-1 and TRBJ2-3, with D possibly TRBD2 on 7 matching bases. Here the CDR3 DNA reads TGCAGCGCACTTCTGGGGGGGCGCACAGATACGCAGTATTTT. This translates into CSALLGGRTDTQYF.